The 24 T cell receptor beta chains presented below share a single source sample, sequenced in a study of blood T cell repertoires in COVID-19. Using immunoSEQ multiplex PCR, the repertoire was profiled, and TCRdb retains in-frame clones only, with some absent. The table lists a few hundred thousand clones, around 75% of them singletons. Specimen: peripheral blood. These receptors were obtained from a human donor in a cohort sampled during active COVID-19.

The chain couples TRBV28 to TRBJ2-4; a possible D gene is TRBD2 (6 bases). The CDR3 has 12 amino acids. V shed 5 bases and J shed 9 bases, with 11 bases lying between them. CDR1 is MDHEN and CDR2 is SYDVKM in the germline V gene. Here the CDR3 DNA reads TGTGCCAGCAGTGGGTACGGGAGCATTCAGTACTTC. Translated, it gives CASSGYGSIQYF.

A single count supports this clone. V and J are TRBV19 and TRBJ2-1; TRBD1 matches 11 bases. CDR1 LNHDA and CDR2 SQIVND come from the germline V gene (reference sequence). The CDR3 runs 16 residues. The V segment lost 7 bases and the J segment 1 base; nucleotides outside the gene matches: 6. CDR3 sequence (DNA): TGTGCCAGTACGGACAGGGGGCGCAGGTCCTACAATGAGCAGTTCTTC. Translating gives CASTDRGRRSYNEQFF. Drawing the rest from reference TRBV19 and TRBJ2-1, the complete variable domain is DGGITQSPKYLFRKEGQNVTLSCEQNLNHDAMYWYRQDPGQGLRLIYYSQIVNDFQKGDIAEGYSVSREKKESFPLTVTSAQKNPTAFYLCASTDRGRRSYNEQFFGPGTRLTVL.

The chain combines TRBV5-4 with TRBJ2-1, with a weak D call TRBD1 (5 bases). Between the trimmed V and J ends, which lost 0 bases and 5 bases, there was a span of 6 bases. Germline V gene data show CDR1 as SGHNT and CDR2 as YYREEE (reference sequence). The CDR3 runs to 13 residues. CDR3 protein: CASSLARDNEQFF. CDR3 sequence (DNA): TGTGCCAGCAGCTTGGCCAGGGACAATGAGCAGTTCTTC.

The CDR3 spells CASSATDRAKNSPLHF. For the CDR3, the DNA is TGTGCCAGTAGTGCCACGGACAGGGCGAAGAATTCACCCCTCCACTTT. The chain has TRBV19 and TRBJ1-6; 8 bases align to TRBD1. Germline assignment: CDR1 LNHDA and CDR2 SQIVND (reference sequence). This CDR3 contains 16 residues. With V trimmed by 5 bases and J by 7 bases, 10 bases remained unmatched.

The gene calls are TRBV19 and TRBJ2-1; the D is unclear. The CDR3 is 13 residues long. From germline, CDR1 is LNHDA and CDR2 SQIVND (reference sequence). Trimming stripped 3 bases from V and 6 bases from J, with 9 bases between. The CDR3: CASSILLGNEQFF. The CDR3 DNA reads TGTGCCAGTAGTATTCTCCTCGGCAATGAGCAGTTCTTC.

The chain recombines TRBV28 with TRBJ1-1; D not resolved. Germline V gene data show CDR1 as MDHEN and CDR2 as SYDVKM. V was pared by 6 bases and J by 0 bases, with 5 bases between. The CDR3 is 12 amino acids. The chain's CDR3 is CASRTVNTEAFF. DNA for the CDR3: TGTGCCAGCAGAACAGTGAACACTGAAGCTTTCTTT.

This clone was observed many times. The chain employs TRBV27 and TRBJ2-1, with TRBD2 identical over 8 bases. V trimming: 3 bases; J trimming: 2 bases; junction bases outside the gene matches: 6. Germline V gene lookup returns CDR1 MNHEY and CDR2 SMNVEV (reference sequence). CDR3 length equals 16 residues. CDR3 protein: CASSFDPGRAYNEQFF. DNA for the CDR3: TGTGCCAGCAGTTTTGACCCCGGGAGGGCCTACAATGAGCAGTTCTTC.

The chain couples TRBV27 to TRBJ2-7; 7 bases map to TRBD1. Germline trimming cut 5 bases from V and 2 bases from J; bases unmatched to any gene: 6. This CDR3 is 14 amino acids long. Germline CDR1 MNHEY, CDR2 SMNVEV (reference sequence). The CDR3 region has the DNA TGTGCCAGCAGTACGTACGACAGGGCCTACGAGCAGTACTTC. Encoded protein: CASSTYDRAYEQYF.

Here the CDR3 reads CASSTGGGRVTQYF. DNA for the CDR3: TGTGCCAGCAGCACGGGGGGCGGGAGGGTGACCCAGTACTTC. The chain couples TRBV7-2 to TRBJ2-5; 9 bases fit TRBD2. V trimming: 5 bases; J trimming: 7 bases; junction bases outside the gene matches: 8. CDR3 length: 14 amino acids. CDR1 SGHTA and CDR2 FQGNSA come from the germline V gene.

The chain couples TRBV4-1 to TRBJ2-7, with 13 bases aligning to TRBD2. The CDR3 totals 15 residues. Germline lookup yields CDR1 MGHRA and CDR2 YSYEKL. The V gene end was trimmed by 5 bases and the J gene end by 5 bases; junction bases not matched to a gene: 6. CDR3 loop: CASSWTSGRFNEQYF. The CDR3 nucleotides are TGCGCCAGCAGCTGGACTAGCGGGAGATTTAACGAGCAGTACTTC.

This clone came up once. J is TRBJ1-2 and V is TRBV9, with a tentative D call TRBD1 (5 bases). CDR3 length: 15 residues. Trimming left V 0 bases short and J 0 bases short, with 9 bases between. CDR1 and CDR2 from the germline V gene are SGDLS and YYNGEE. CDR3 residues: CASSVDGAPNYGYTF. DNA for the CDR3: TGTGCCAGCAGCGTAGATGGGGCCCCTAACTATGGCTACACCTTC.

This chain connects TRBV5-1 to TRBJ2-6, with D unresolved. The CDR3 spans 15 residues. CDR1 is SGHRS, CDR2 YFSETQ, per germline. With 0 bases removed from V and 1 base from J, the gap between germline ends came to 5 bases. DNA of the CDR3: TGCGCCAGCAGCTTGGCACGGTCTGGGGCCAACGTCCTGACTTTC. This translates into CASSLARSGANVLTF.

The CDR3: CASSDDPGLGLVSGANVLTF. CDR3 bases: TGTGCCAGCAGTGACGATCCGGGACTGGGGCTTGTCTCTGGGGCCAACGTCCTGACTTTC. The chain recombines TRBV6-4 with TRBJ2-6, with D maybe TRBD2 (6 bases). Germline V CDR1 and CDR2: MRHNA, SNTAGT. The CDR3 loop spans 20 amino acids. Trimming took off 2 bases at V and 0 bases at J, with 20 bases between the two ends.

This clone was found a few times. The chain carries TRBV1 and TRBJ2-7; the D call in the table, TRBD2, was not verified against the DNA. TRBV1 counts as a pseudogene. The CDR3 has 19 residues. CDR3 in amino acids: CTSSQGEELGRGGFSEQYF. The CDR3, as DNA: TGCACCAGCAGCCAAGGGGAGGAACTGGGTAGGGGTGGGTTCAGCGAGCAGTACTTC.

The V and J genes are TRBV6-5 and TRBJ2-1, with D possibly TRBD2 on 6 matching bases. Per germline, CDR1 MNHEY and CDR2 SVGAGI. The CDR3 totals 15 residues. Trimming took off 6 bases at V and 7 bases at J, with 19 bases between the two ends. The CDR3 coding sequence is TGTGCCAGCAGGCGGGCGGGATCGGGTAGGAATGAGCAGTTCTTC. Amino acids: CASRRAGSGRNEQFF.

The V and J genes are TRBV21-1 and TRBJ2-7; the table's TRBD2 call for D was not verified on the DNA. TRBV21-1 is shown as a pseudogene. The CDR3 has 11 amino acids. In DNA, the CDR3 is TGTGCCACCATCGGGGGCTACGAGCAGTACTTC. This sequence encodes CATIGGYEQYF.

The rearrangement links TRBV28 to TRBJ1-5; D remains unclear. This CDR3 contains 14 residues. Trimming removed 6 bases from V and 0 bases from J, with 9 bases in between. Germline loops: CDR1 MDHEN, CDR2 SYDVKM. The CDR3 protein is CASSYRYSNQPQHF. The DNA of the CDR3 is TGTGCCAGCAGCTATAGATATAGCAATCAGCCCCAGCATTTT.

The chain uses TRBV3-1 (or the pseudogene TRBV3-2) and TRBJ2-1; TRBD2 is a possible D gene (7 bases). The germline V gene encodes CDR1 LGHDT and CDR2 YNNKEL (reference sequence). V was shortened by 6 bases and J by 4 bases, with 16 bases between the two germline ends. CDR3 length: 15 amino acids. The DNA of the CDR3 is TGTGCCAGCAGACAGTGGGGGGGCGGTTACAATGAGCAGTTCTTC. Translating it yields CASRQWGGGYNEQFF.

This chain uses TRBV6-5 with TRBJ1-2; D not resolved. V was trimmed by 4 bases and J by 7 bases, leaving 13 bases between them. The V gene's germline CDR1 is MNHEY and CDR2 SVGAGI. This CDR3 spans 13 amino acids. CDR3 DNA: TGTGCCAGCAGTTCCCCCCCAGGCATTGGCTACACCTTC. This encodes CASSSPPGIGYTF.

The chain recombines TRBV18 with TRBJ2-7, with no clear D. V was cut by 5 bases and J by 3 bases, with 8 bases left in between. Germline CDR1 is KGHSH and CDR2 is LQKENI. The CDR3 sequence is 12 residues long. CDR3 protein: CASSSDIYEQYF. CDR3 DNA sequence: TGTGCCAGCTCATCCGACATCTACGAGCAGTACTTC. The full variable domain, in which reference TRBV18 and TRBJ2-7 provide the parts outside the CDR3, is NAGVMQNPRHLVRRRGQEARLRCSPMKGHSHVYWYRQLPEEGLKFMVYLQKENIIDESGMPKERFSAEFPKEGPSILRIQQVVRGDSAAYFCASSSDIYEQYFGPGTRLTVT.

V and J are TRBV24-1 and TRBJ1-4, with 9 bases aligning to TRBD1. Germline trimming cut 4 bases from V and 10 bases from J; bases unmatched to any gene: 12. The CDR3 is made up of 16 amino acids. Germline V gene data show CDR1 as KGHDR and CDR2 as SFDVKD. The DNA of the CDR3 is TGTGCCACCAGTGACGCCCCCGGGACAGGGATGGTAAAACTGTTTTTT. Its translation is CATSDAPGTGMVKLFF.

This chain connects TRBV9 to TRBJ1-1, with D uncertain. V lost 0 bases and J 1 base, leaving 7 bases between the germline ends. Per germline, CDR1 SGDLS and CDR2 YYNGEE. This CDR3 spans 14 amino acids. The CDR3 nucleotides are TGTGCCAGCAGCGTAGGCCTAGGGAACACTGAAGCTTTCTTT. Its protein product is CASSVGLGNTEAFF. Combining the CDR3 with reference TRBV9 and TRBJ1-1 gives the whole variable domain DSGVTQTPKHLITATGQRVTLRCSPRSGDLSVYWYQQSLDQGLQFLIQYYNGEERAKGNILERFSAQQFPDLHSELNLSSLELGDSALYFCASSVGLGNTEAFFGQGTRLTVV.

The chain couples TRBV11-2 to TRBJ2-7; D perhaps matches TRBD1 (6 bases). V lost 7 bases, J lost 2 bases, and 15 bases lay in between. Looked up from germline, CDR1 is SGHAT and CDR2 is FQNNGV. The CDR3 has 14 amino acids. For the CDR3, the DNA is TGTGCCAGCAACCTCGACAGGTCAACCTACGAGCAGTACTTC. It translates to CASNLDRSTYEQYF.

This clone came up once. The CDR3 DNA reads as TGTGCCAGCAGTGCGATCTGGCGACAGGGCGGGATTTACACTGAAGCTTTCTTT. Translation: CASSAIWRQGGIYTEAFF. V usage is TRBV28 and J usage is TRBJ1-1; 7 positions agree with TRBD1. The ends lost 5 bases at V and 3 bases at J; junction bases unmatched: 18. Germline assignment: CDR1 MDHEN and CDR2 SYDVKM. The CDR3 spans 18 residues.